Listed below are T cell receptor beta chains from one sample, sequenced in a study of cytomegalovirus exposure and HLA in healthy donors. Sequenced by immunoSEQ multiplex PCR; TCRdb stores in-frame clones only, minus some. The sample shows 95,000 to 150,000 clones, about two thirds of them seen only once. The sample was PBMCs. The receptor source for this set is a man under 40 in good health and CMV-seronegative. Each CDR3 is given with its conserved first and last residue. The D gene is left open where the match is weak. The size of a clone is reported for some rows only, either as once, few or many, or as a class for expanded clones.

size: -; J: TRBJ1-2; D: TRBD1; V: TRBV4-1; length: 12; CDR3: CASSQGTGGYTF; DNA: TGCGCCAGCAGCCAAGGGACAGGAGGCTACACCTTC
size: medium-sized; J: TRBJ2-7; D: TRBD2; V: TRBV27; length: 16; CDR3: CASSNSPLAGLYEQYF; DNA: TGTGCCAGCAGTAACTCCCCGCTAGCGGGGCTCTACGAGCAGTACTTC
size: -; J: TRBJ2-7; D: TRBD1; V: TRBV2; length: 13; CDR3: CASSPNRGDEQYF; DNA: TGTGCCAGCAGTCCCAACAGGGGCGACGAGCAGTACTTC
size: few; J: TRBJ1-2; D: -; V: TRBV14; length: 15; CDR3: CASSQVGGAHYGYTF; DNA: TGTGCCAGCAGCCAAGTAGGGGGAGCTCACTATGGCTACACCTTC
size: -; J: TRBJ2-7; D: TRBD1; V: TRBV7-2; length: 15; CDR3: CASSFIATGVSEQYF; DNA: TGTGCCAGCAGCTTTATAGCGACAGGGGTATCCGAGCAGTACTTC
size: -; J: TRBJ1-2; D: TRBD1; V: TRBV4-1; length: 17; CDR3: CASSQSGQSTGGAGYTF; DNA: TGCGCCAGCAGCCAATCCGGGCAGTCGACAGGGGGCGCGGGCTACACCTTC
size: -; J: TRBJ2-1; D: TRBD2; V: TRBV19; length: 15; CDR3: CASSMRWGGGNEQFF; DNA: TGTGCCAGTTCTATGAGATGGGGGGGAGGCAATGAGCAGTTCTTC
size: -; J: TRBJ2-3; D: TRBD2; V: TRBV4-1; length: 15; CDR3: CASSQLAGDTDTQYF; DNA: TGCGCCAGCAGCCAGTTAGCGGGGGACACAGATACGCAGTATTTT
size: -; J: TRBJ2-1; D: -; V: TRBV7-6; length: 12; CDR3: CASSPLRNEQFF; DNA: TGTGCCAGCAGCCCTTTACGGAATGAGCAGTTCTTC
size: few; J: TRBJ1-4; D: TRBD1; V: TRBV6-1; length: 14; CDR3: CASLRDRVDEKLFF; DNA: TGTGCCAGCCTTCGCGACAGGGTAGATGAAAAACTGTTTTTT
size: -; J: TRBJ1-1; D: -; V: TRBV29-1; length: 13; CDR3: CSAAEGTDTEAFF; DNA: TGCAGCGCTGCAGAGGGGACTGACACTGAAGCTTTCTTT
size: -; J: TRBJ2-7; D: -; V: TRBV7-2; length: 17; CDR3: CASSLVSVTGYSYEQYF; DNA: TGTGCCAGCAGCTTAGTTTCCGTGACAGGATATTCCTACGAGCAGTACTTC
size: -; J: TRBJ2-2; D: TRBD2; V: TRBV11-2; length: 16; CDR3: CASSTRGGQGTGELFF; DNA: TGTGCCAGCAGCACTCGCGGGGGGCAGGGGACCGGGGAGCTGTTTTTT
size: -; J: TRBJ1-1; D: TRBD1; V: TRBV5-1; length: 15; CDR3: CASSLTGGHLPEAFF; DNA: TGCGCCAGCAGCTTAACAGGGGGCCATTTACCTGAAGCTTTCTTT
size: -; J: TRBJ1-5; D: TRBD1; V: TRBV5-6; length: 15; CDR3: CASSGRGHRNQPQHF; DNA: TGTGCCAGCAGCGGCAGGGGGCATCGCAATCAGCCCCAGCATTTT
size: few; J: TRBJ2-7; D: -; V: TRBV7-3; length: 15; CDR3: CASSLRRGRFDEQYF; DNA: TGTGCCAGCAGCTTAAGGAGGGGTCGGTTCGACGAGCAGTACTTC
size: -; J: TRBJ1-1; D: TRBD1; V: TRBV2; length: 14; CDR3: CASSRDRARTEAFF; DNA: TGTGCCAGCAGTCGGGACAGGGCACGGACTGAAGCTTTCTTT
size: -; J: TRBJ1-5; D: TRBD1; V: TRBV27; length: 16; CDR3: CASSFGTPTGDQPQHF; DNA: TGTGCCAGCAGTTTTGGGACCCCTACAGGGGATCAGCCCCAGCATTTT
size: -; J: TRBJ1-1; D: TRBD1; V: TRBV10-2; length: 14; CDR3: CASSLYRGRTEAFF; DNA: TGCGCCAGCAGCTTGTACAGGGGGCGCACTGAAGCTTTCTTT
size: -; J: TRBJ2-3; D: -; V: TRBV11-3; length: 13; CDR3: CASSLQGTDTQYF; DNA: TGTGCCAGCAGCTTACAGGGCACAGATACGCAGTATTTT
size: -; J: TRBJ2-7; D: -; V: TRBV6-1; length: 13; CDR3: CASSDSSPPEQYF; DNA: TGTGCCAGCAGTGATTCTTCCCCCCCCGAGCAGTACTTC
size: few; J: TRBJ2-7; D: -; V: TRBV5-5; length: 14; CDR3: CASSLLRVSYEQYF; DNA: TGTGCCAGCAGCCTGCTTCGGGTGTCCTACGAGCAGTACTTC
size: once; J: TRBJ2-5; D: -; V: TRBV9; length: 15; CDR3: CASSVRGLNGETQYF; DNA: TGTGCCAGCAGCGTTCGAGGGCTCAATGGGGAGACCCAGTACTTC
size: -; J: TRBJ2-3; D: TRBD2; V: TRBV19; length: 16; CDR3: CASSIVAGVSTDTQYF; DNA: TGTGCCAGTAGTATAGTAGCGGGGGTTAGCACAGATACGCAGTATTTT
size: -; J: TRBJ2-1; D: -; V: TRBV5-4; length: 13; CDR3: CASSLGGGYEQFF; DNA: TGTGCCAGCAGCTTGGGCGGGGGCTATGAGCAGTTCTTC
size: -; J: TRBJ2-7; D: -; V: TRBV27; length: 14; CDR3: CASSSTGLTYEQYF; DNA: TGTGCCAGCAGTTCTACAGGGTTGACCTACGAGCAGTACTTC
size: -; J: TRBJ2-3; D: TRBD1; V: TRBV7-9; length: 16; CDR3: CASSQGQGVVGDTQYF; DNA: TGTGCCAGCAGCCAGGGACAGGGTGTGGTGGGAGATACGCAGTATTTT